These T cell receptor beta chains were read from a single sample in a study of cytomegalovirus exposure and HLA in healthy donors. Sequencing was performed with immunoSEQ multiplex PCR; in TCRdb, only in-frame clones are kept and a portion is missing. The sample consists of over 200,000 clones, around 76% of them appearing once. Sequencing was performed on PBMCs. These receptors were obtained from a middle-aged man in good health and CMV-seropositive. CDR3s include the opening cysteine and the closing phenylalanine or tryptophan. A D gene is named only where the DNA matches it firmly. The size field is filled for only some rows; it gives once, few, many or a size class.

j_call: TRBJ1-3
d_call: TRBD1
cdr3_length: 14
v_call: TRBV27
clone_size: few
cdr3_nt: TGTGCCAGCAGACGGACAGGGGCTGGAAACACCATATATTTT
cdr3_aa: CASRRTGAGNTIYF

j_call: TRBJ1-4
d_call: -
cdr3_length: 15
v_call: TRBV7-9
clone_size: -
cdr3_nt: TGTGCCAGCAGCTTAGAGGGGGAAACTAATGAAAAACTGTTTTTT
cdr3_aa: CASSLEGETNEKLFF

j_call: TRBJ2-1
d_call: -
cdr3_length: 13
v_call: TRBV13
clone_size: -
cdr3_nt: TGTGCCAGCAGCTTAGCGCTTACAAATGAGCAGTTCTTC
cdr3_aa: CASSLALTNEQFF

j_call: TRBJ2-1
d_call: -
cdr3_length: 15
v_call: TRBV7-9
clone_size: -
cdr3_nt: TGTGCCAGCAGCTCGGACTTTAGCTCCTACAATGAGCAGTTCTTC
cdr3_aa: CASSSDFSSYNEQFF

j_call: TRBJ1-1
d_call: TRBD1
cdr3_length: 15
v_call: TRBV19
clone_size: -
cdr3_nt: TGTGCCAGTAGTCTGACAGGGGGCACGGACACTGAAGCTTTCTTT
cdr3_aa: CASSLTGGTDTEAFF

j_call: TRBJ2-1
d_call: TRBD2
cdr3_length: 16
v_call: TRBV6-1
clone_size: -
cdr3_nt: TGTGCCAGCAGTGATATGAGCGGGAGCCCATACAATGAGCAGTTCTTC
cdr3_aa: CASSDMSGSPYNEQFF

j_call: TRBJ2-1
d_call: TRBD2
cdr3_length: 13
v_call: TRBV29-1
clone_size: -
cdr3_nt: TGCAGCGCGTGGGGACTAGCGGGAACTGAGCAGTTCTTC
cdr3_aa: CSAWGLAGTEQFF

j_call: TRBJ2-1
d_call: -
cdr3_length: 15
v_call: TRBV7-9
clone_size: few
cdr3_nt: TGTGCCAGCAGCTTAGTGAGGGCGGGCGACAATGAGCAGTTCTTC
cdr3_aa: CASSLVRAGDNEQFF

j_call: TRBJ2-5
d_call: -
cdr3_length: 13
v_call: TRBV9
clone_size: -
cdr3_nt: TGTGCCAGCAGCGAACAGCCTCAAAGGCCCCAGTACTTC
cdr3_aa: CASSEQPQRPQYF

j_call: TRBJ2-3
d_call: -
cdr3_length: 16
v_call: TRBV4-1
clone_size: once
cdr3_nt: TGCGCCAGCAGCCAAGAGGTGCTAACCGGGGGAGATACGCAGTATTTT
cdr3_aa: CASSQEVLTGGDTQYF

j_call: TRBJ1-2
d_call: TRBD1
cdr3_length: 14
v_call: TRBV6-5
clone_size: -
cdr3_nt: TGTGCCAGCAGCCGGGACAGGGCCGGGGGTGGCTACACCTTC
cdr3_aa: CASSRDRAGGGYTF

j_call: TRBJ2-1
d_call: TRBD1
cdr3_length: 14
v_call: TRBV14
clone_size: few
cdr3_nt: TGTGCCAGCAGCCTTCGGGACAGGATATTTGAGCAGTTCTTC
cdr3_aa: CASSLRDRIFEQFF

j_call: TRBJ2-4
d_call: -
cdr3_length: 14
v_call: TRBV13
clone_size: -
cdr3_nt: TGTGCCAGCAGCTTGGGACAAAGAACGGATGTCCAGTACTTC
cdr3_aa: CASSLGQRTDVQYF

j_call: TRBJ1-1
d_call: -
cdr3_length: 14
v_call: TRBV4-2
clone_size: -
cdr3_nt: TGTGCCAGCAGCCAAGATGTGGGGGGCACTGAAGCTTTCTTT
cdr3_aa: CASSQDVGGTEAFF

j_call: TRBJ2-1
d_call: TRBD2
cdr3_length: 15
v_call: TRBV5-1
clone_size: -
cdr3_nt: TGCGCCAGCAGTTTGGAACTAGCGGACTACAATGAGCAGTTCTTC
cdr3_aa: CASSLELADYNEQFF

j_call: TRBJ1-1
d_call: -
cdr3_length: 15
v_call: TRBV9
clone_size: -
cdr3_nt: TGTGCCAGCAGCGCTGCGGGACGGATGAACACTGAAGCTTTCTTT
cdr3_aa: CASSAAGRMNTEAFF

j_call: TRBJ2-3
d_call: -
cdr3_length: 15
v_call: TRBV7-2
clone_size: -
cdr3_nt: TGTGCCAGCAGCTTGGGGGCTAGCCTCACAGATACGCAGTATTTT
cdr3_aa: CASSLGASLTDTQYF

j_call: TRBJ1-1
d_call: -
cdr3_length: 14
v_call: TRBV5-1
clone_size: -
cdr3_nt: TGCGCCAGCAGCTTGGCTTCAGGGAGGACTGAAGCTTTCTTT
cdr3_aa: CASSLASGRTEAFF

j_call: TRBJ2-6
d_call: -
cdr3_length: 18
v_call: TRBV5-6
clone_size: few
cdr3_nt: TGTGCCAGCAGCTTGGTGGCCAGGGTAAACTCTGGGGCCAACGTCCTGACTTTC
cdr3_aa: CASSLVARVNSGANVLTF

j_call: TRBJ1-1
d_call: -
cdr3_length: 15
v_call: TRBV6-6
clone_size: -
cdr3_nt: TGTGCCAGCACCCCCCGGGGAATCAGAAACACTGAAGCTTTCTTT
cdr3_aa: CASTPRGIRNTEAFF

j_call: TRBJ2-3
d_call: -
cdr3_length: 15
v_call: TRBV4-1
clone_size: -
cdr3_nt: TGCGCCAGCAGCCAAGGGACTAGAGGGGGAGATACGCAGTATTTT
cdr3_aa: CASSQGTRGGDTQYF

j_call: TRBJ1-1
d_call: TRBD1
cdr3_length: 12
v_call: TRBV29-1
clone_size: -
cdr3_nt: TGCAGCGGTAACAGGGGAGGTACTGAAGCTTTCTTT
cdr3_aa: CSGNRGGTEAFF

j_call: TRBJ1-4
d_call: -
cdr3_length: 16
v_call: TRBV18
clone_size: -
cdr3_nt: TGTGCCAGCTCACCAACTCTGGTGGCAGGCCGAGAAAAACTGTTTTTT
cdr3_aa: CASSPTLVAGREKLFF

j_call: TRBJ1-3
d_call: -
cdr3_length: 17
v_call: TRBV4-1
clone_size: -
cdr3_nt: TGCGCCAGCAGCCAAGGAGGTTGGGGGGTTGGTGGAAACACCATATATTTT
cdr3_aa: CASSQGGWGVGGNTIYF

j_call: TRBJ2-1
d_call: -
cdr3_length: 11
v_call: TRBV19
clone_size: -
cdr3_nt: TGTGCCAGTAGCCCCGGGGGTGAGCAGTTCTTC
cdr3_aa: CASSPGGEQFF

j_call: TRBJ1-2
d_call: TRBD1
cdr3_length: 10
v_call: TRBV20-1
clone_size: -
cdr3_nt: TGCAGTGCCTGGGACAGGGTCTACACCTTC
cdr3_aa: CSAWDRVYTF

j_call: TRBJ2-3
d_call: TRBD2
cdr3_length: 16
v_call: TRBV7-9
clone_size: -
cdr3_nt: TGTGCCAGCAGCTTTAGTCCGGGAGGCAGCACAGATACGCAGTATTTT
cdr3_aa: CASSFSPGGSTDTQYF

j_call: TRBJ2-3
d_call: -
cdr3_length: 14
v_call: TRBV10-1
clone_size: -
cdr3_nt: TGCGCCAGCAGTGAGTCTTCTCTCACAGATACGCAGTATTTT
cdr3_aa: CASSESSLTDTQYF

j_call: TRBJ1-1
d_call: TRBD1
cdr3_length: 15
v_call: TRBV25-1
clone_size: -
cdr3_nt: TGTGCCAGCAGTGAGTTGACAGGGAAGGACACTGAAGCTTTCTTT
cdr3_aa: CASSELTGKDTEAFF

j_call: TRBJ1-3
d_call: -
cdr3_length: 13
v_call: TRBV29-1
clone_size: -
cdr3_nt: TGCAGCGTTGAAGCCAGCTCTGGAAACACCATATATTTT
cdr3_aa: CSVEASSGNTIYF

j_call: TRBJ2-2
d_call: -
cdr3_length: 16
v_call: TRBV2
clone_size: once
cdr3_nt: TGTGCCAGCAGTGAAGAGAGACAGGCCGGATCCGGGGAGCTGTTTTTT
cdr3_aa: CASSEERQAGSGELFF

j_call: TRBJ2-3
d_call: TRBD2
cdr3_length: 13
v_call: TRBV10-1
clone_size: -
cdr3_nt: TGCGCCAGCAGGTCCGACACTAGCGGGACGCAGTATTTT
cdr3_aa: CASRSDTSGTQYF

j_call: TRBJ2-1
d_call: -
cdr3_length: 14
v_call: TRBV2
clone_size: -
cdr3_nt: TGTGCCAGCAAGATCAGGGGGGTACACAATGAGCAGTTCTTC
cdr3_aa: CASKIRGVHNEQFF

j_call: TRBJ2-5
d_call: -
cdr3_length: 16
v_call: TRBV5-6
clone_size: -
cdr3_nt: TGTGCCAGCAGCTTGGCCTTAGCGGAGTCGCAAGAGACCCAGTACTTC
cdr3_aa: CASSLALAESQETQYF

j_call: TRBJ1-2
d_call: -
cdr3_length: 14
v_call: TRBV18
clone_size: -
cdr3_nt: TGTGCCAGCTCACCAACCAGGGAAGCCCATGGCTACACCTTC
cdr3_aa: CASSPTREAHGYTF

j_call: TRBJ2-3
d_call: TRBD2
cdr3_length: 20
v_call: TRBV14
clone_size: few
cdr3_nt: TGTGCCAGCAGCCAAGGCGGCGGGCTAGCGGGAGGGCTTCCGACAAATACGCAGTATTTT
cdr3_aa: CASSQGGGLAGGLPTNTQYF

j_call: TRBJ2-7
d_call: TRBD1
cdr3_length: 16
v_call: TRBV14
clone_size: once
cdr3_nt: TGTGCCAGCAGCCAAGACAGGGGGAGTTTTCACTACGAGCAGTACTTC
cdr3_aa: CASSQDRGSFHYEQYF

j_call: TRBJ2-5
d_call: -
cdr3_length: 15
v_call: TRBV4-1
clone_size: few
cdr3_nt: TGCGCCAGCAGCCGTCCCGGAACAGGGAGAGAGACCCAGTACTTC
cdr3_aa: CASSRPGTGRETQYF

j_call: TRBJ2-5
d_call: -
cdr3_length: 14
v_call: TRBV9
clone_size: -
cdr3_nt: TGTGCCAGCAGCTCCAAGGGGGTTGTGGAGACCCAGTACTTC
cdr3_aa: CASSSKGVVETQYF

j_call: TRBJ2-1
d_call: TRBD1
cdr3_length: 12
v_call: TRBV6-6
clone_size: -
cdr3_nt: TGTGCCAGCAGTTACAGGACAGGGGGCGAGTTCTTC
cdr3_aa: CASSYRTGGEFF

j_call: TRBJ1-4
d_call: -
cdr3_length: 13
v_call: TRBV5-6
clone_size: -
cdr3_nt: TGTGCCAGCAGCTTGTCCGGGAATGAAAAACTGTTTTTT
cdr3_aa: CASSLSGNEKLFF

j_call: TRBJ2-5
d_call: TRBD1
cdr3_length: 17
v_call: TRBV11-2
clone_size: few
cdr3_nt: TGTGCCAGCAGCCCGGGGACCGGGACAGGGGGGAGAGAGACCCAGTACTTC
cdr3_aa: CASSPGTGTGGRETQYF

j_call: TRBJ1-4
d_call: -
cdr3_length: 12
v_call: TRBV14
clone_size: -
cdr3_nt: TGTGCCAGCAGCCAAACGAGGGAAAAACTGTTTTTT
cdr3_aa: CASSQTREKLFF

j_call: TRBJ1-4
d_call: -
cdr3_length: 14
v_call: TRBV19
clone_size: -
cdr3_nt: TGTGCCAGTAGTATCCTGAGCCCTAATGAAAAACTGTTTTTT
cdr3_aa: CASSILSPNEKLFF

j_call: TRBJ2-5
d_call: TRBD2
cdr3_length: 13
v_call: TRBV5-1
clone_size: -
cdr3_nt: TGCGCCAGCAGCGCCCAGGGAGGGGAGACCCAGTACTTC
cdr3_aa: CASSAQGGETQYF

j_call: TRBJ2-3
d_call: TRBD2
cdr3_length: 19
v_call: TRBV4-2
clone_size: -
cdr3_nt: TGTGCCAGCAGCCAAGGAAGGACTAGCGGACAGACTAGCACAGATACGCAGTATTTT
cdr3_aa: CASSQGRTSGQTSTDTQYF

j_call: TRBJ2-3
d_call: -
cdr3_length: 11
v_call: TRBV6-6
clone_size: once
cdr3_nt: TGTGCCAGCGGTAAGGGGGATACGCAGTATTTT
cdr3_aa: CASGKGDTQYF

j_call: TRBJ2-7
d_call: -
cdr3_length: 14
v_call: TRBV5-1
clone_size: -
cdr3_nt: TGCGCCAGCAGCTTGAACGGGGTCTCCTACGAGCAGTACTTC
cdr3_aa: CASSLNGVSYEQYF

j_call: TRBJ2-1
d_call: -
cdr3_length: 12
v_call: TRBV2
clone_size: once
cdr3_nt: TGTGCCTCCCTGGAGGAGGCGTATGAGCAGTTCTTC
cdr3_aa: CASLEEAYEQFF